This T cell receptor beta chain was identified in a study of cytomegalovirus exposure and HLA in healthy donors. PCR used 60 Vbeta primers and 13 Jbeta primers. Measured with immunoSEQ multiplex PCR; TCRdb has only the in-frame clones, and not every one. The table records 150,000 to 200,000 clones, roughly four fifths of them present only once. The CDR3 sequence is 15 residues long. CDR1 is LGHNA, CDR2 YSLEER, per germline. Trimming stripped 0 bases from V and 2 bases from J, with 8 bases between. The sequence came from a woman aged 30 to 39 in good health and CMV-seropositive. The chain is built from TRBV4-3 and TRBJ1-5, with D uncertain. The sample consisted of PBMCs. The CDR3 DNA reads TGCGCCAGCAGCCAAGAACCGAGCGGCAATCAGCCCCAGCATTTT. This gives the protein CASSQEPSGNQPQHF.